This T cell receptor beta chain was recovered during a study of cytomegalovirus exposure and HLA in healthy donors. The CDR3 runs 14 residues. Germline CDR1 SNHLY, CDR2 FYNNEI. J gave up 0 bases and V 6 bases, and 1 base lay outside the gene matches. Study-wide results and limits: Most TCRs appeared rarely, but some public TCRs recurred in many donors.

About this clone: Its antigen is undetermined.

60 Vbeta and 13 Jbeta primers were used in PCR. Method: immunoSEQ multiplex PCR; TCRdb's copy keeps in-frame clones and lacks some. The table has 110,000 to 150,000 clones, around 79% seen once. The sequencing sample was made of PBMCs. This sequence joins TRBV2 and TRBJ1-5, with 8 positions matching TRBD1. This clonotype was sampled from a woman aged 25 to 39 in good health and CMV-seronegative. CDR3: CASRDRASNQPQHF. The CDR3 region has the DNA TGTGCCAGCAGGGACAGGGCTAGCAATCAGCCCCAGCATTTT.